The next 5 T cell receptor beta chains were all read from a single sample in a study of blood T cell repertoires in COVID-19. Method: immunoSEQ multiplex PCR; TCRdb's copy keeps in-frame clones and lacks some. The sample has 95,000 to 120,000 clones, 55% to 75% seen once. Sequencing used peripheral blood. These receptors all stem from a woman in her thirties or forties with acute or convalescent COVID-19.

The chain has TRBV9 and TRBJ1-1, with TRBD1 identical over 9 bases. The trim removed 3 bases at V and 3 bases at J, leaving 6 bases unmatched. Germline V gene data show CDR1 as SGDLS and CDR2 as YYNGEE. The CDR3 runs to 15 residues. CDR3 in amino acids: CASSDKQGAHTEAFF. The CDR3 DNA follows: TGTGCCAGCAGCGATAAACAGGGGGCACACACTGAAGCTTTCTTT.

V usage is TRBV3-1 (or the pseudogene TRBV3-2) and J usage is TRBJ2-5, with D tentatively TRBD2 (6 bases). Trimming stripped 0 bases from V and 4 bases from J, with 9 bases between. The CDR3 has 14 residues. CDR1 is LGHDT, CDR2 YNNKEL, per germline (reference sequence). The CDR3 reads CASSQDVGGETQYF. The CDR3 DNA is TGTGCCAGCAGCCAAGATGTGGGAGGAGAGACCCAGTACTTC.

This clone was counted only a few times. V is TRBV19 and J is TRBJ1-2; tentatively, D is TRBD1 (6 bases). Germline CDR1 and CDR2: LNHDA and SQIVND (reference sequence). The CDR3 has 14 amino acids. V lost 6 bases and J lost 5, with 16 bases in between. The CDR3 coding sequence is TGTGCCAGTAGAACAGCAGGGGATCGTTATGGCTACACCTTC. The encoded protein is CASRTAGDRYGYTF.

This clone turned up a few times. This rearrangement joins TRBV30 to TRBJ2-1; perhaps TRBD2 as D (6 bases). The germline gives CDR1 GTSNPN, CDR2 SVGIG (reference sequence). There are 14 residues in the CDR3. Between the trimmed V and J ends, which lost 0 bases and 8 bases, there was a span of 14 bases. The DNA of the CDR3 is TGTGCCTGGAGTGTGACCGCGGAGGGAGATGAGCAGTTCTTC. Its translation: CAWSVTAEGDEQFF.

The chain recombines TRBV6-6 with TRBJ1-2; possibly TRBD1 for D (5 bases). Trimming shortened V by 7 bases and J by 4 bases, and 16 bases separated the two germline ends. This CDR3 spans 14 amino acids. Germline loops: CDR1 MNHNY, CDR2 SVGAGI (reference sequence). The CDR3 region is CASTFAGDTYGYTF. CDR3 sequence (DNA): TGTGCCAGCACGTTTGCGGGGGATACCTATGGCTACACCTTC.